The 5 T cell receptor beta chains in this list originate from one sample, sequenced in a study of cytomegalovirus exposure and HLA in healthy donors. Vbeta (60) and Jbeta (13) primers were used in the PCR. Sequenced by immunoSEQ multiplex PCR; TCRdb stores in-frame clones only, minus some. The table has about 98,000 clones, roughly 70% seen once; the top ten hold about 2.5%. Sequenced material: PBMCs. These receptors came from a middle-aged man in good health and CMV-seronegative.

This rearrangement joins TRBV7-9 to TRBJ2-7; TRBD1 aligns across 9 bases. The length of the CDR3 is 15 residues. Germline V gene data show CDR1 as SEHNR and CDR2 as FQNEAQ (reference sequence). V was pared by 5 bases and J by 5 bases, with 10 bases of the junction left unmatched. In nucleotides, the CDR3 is TGTGCCAGCAGCGGTTACGCCGGGACAGGGAACGAGCAGTACTTC. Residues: CASSGYAGTGNEQYF. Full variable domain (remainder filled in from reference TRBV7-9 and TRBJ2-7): DTGVSQNPRHKITKRGQNVTFRCDPISEHNRLYWYRQTLGQGPEFLTYFQNEAQLEKSRLLSDRFSAERPKGSFSTLEIQRTEQGDSAMYLCASSGYAGTGNEQYFGPGTRLTVT.

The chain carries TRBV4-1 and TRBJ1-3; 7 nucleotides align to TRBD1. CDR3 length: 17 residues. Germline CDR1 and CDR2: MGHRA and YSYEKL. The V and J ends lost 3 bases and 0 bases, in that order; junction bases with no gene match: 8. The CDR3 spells CASSHANRGRSGNTIYF. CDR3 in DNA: TGCGCCAGCAGCCATGCGAACAGGGGCCGCTCTGGAAACACCATATATTTT.

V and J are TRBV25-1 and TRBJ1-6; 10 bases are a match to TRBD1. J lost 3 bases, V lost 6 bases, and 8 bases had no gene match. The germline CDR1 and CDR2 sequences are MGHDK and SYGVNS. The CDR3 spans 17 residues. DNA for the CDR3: TGTGCCAGCAGAAGAGGGGGACAGGGGAACTATAATTCACCCCTCCACTTT. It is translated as CASRRGGQGNYNSPLHF.

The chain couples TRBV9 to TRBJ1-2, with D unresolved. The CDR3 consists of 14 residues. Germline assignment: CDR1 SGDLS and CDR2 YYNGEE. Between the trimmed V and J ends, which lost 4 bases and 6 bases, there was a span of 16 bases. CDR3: CASSPREREDGYTF. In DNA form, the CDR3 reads TGTGCCAGCAGCCCGAGGGAGCGAGAGGATGGCTACACCTTC.

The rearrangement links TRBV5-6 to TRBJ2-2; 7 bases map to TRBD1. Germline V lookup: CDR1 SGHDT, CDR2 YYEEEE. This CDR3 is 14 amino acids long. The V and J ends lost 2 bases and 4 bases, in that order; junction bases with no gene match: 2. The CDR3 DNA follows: TGTGCCAGCAGCTTAAGACAGGGCACCGGGGAGCTGTTTTTT. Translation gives CASSLRQGTGELFF.